The clone carrying this TCR beta chain was observed once. Repertoires were generated with immunoSEQ multiplex PCR, while TCRdb's copy carries only in-frame clones and drops some. The table shows more than 2 million clones, with around 95% occurring only once. The CDR3 consists of 16 residues. Trimming pared 6 bases from V and 0 bases from J, leaving 15 bases between. The V gene's germline CDR1 is KGHSH and CDR2 LQKENI. The data stem from a study of shared clonotypes between healthy human individuals. Sequencing was performed on naive CD4+ T cells sorted from blood. Subset described: CD45RA+ positively selected. The chain employs TRBV18 and TRBJ1-3; perhaps TRBD1 as D (5 bases). This receptor was identified in a young man in good health. The CDR3 here is CASSAGGPHSGNTIYF. The CDR3 DNA follows: TGTGCCAGCTCCGCCGGGGGACCTCACTCTGGAAACACCATATATTTT. Full variable domain (rest looked up from reference TRBV18 and TRBJ1-3): NAGVMQNPRHLVRRRGQEARLRCSPMKGHSHVYWYRQLPEEGLKFMVYLQKENIIDESGMPKERFSAEFPKEGPSILRIQQVVRGDSAAYFCASSAGGPHSGNTIYFGEGSWLTVV.